This T cell receptor (beta chain) was observed in a study of identical twins. TCRdb redid the calling of the 5' RACE reads with MiXCR, one entry per CDR3 protein. The top ten hold more than 0.25% of the sample, which has 1.5 million to 2 million distinct CDR3 sequences, about 30% seen once. CDR1 and CDR2 from the germline V gene are MNHEY and SVGAGI. V was clipped by 0 bases and J by 0 bases, with 8 bases between them. The CDR3 is 15 residues long. The sample comprised cord blood. The clonotype comes from a newborn girl in good health. The rearrangement uses TRBV6-5 and TRBJ1-1, with unresolved D. The chain's CDR3 is CASSYSFALNTEAFF. CDR3 sequence (DNA): TGTGCCAGCAGTTACTCGTTTGCCTTGAACACTGAAGCTTTCTTT.